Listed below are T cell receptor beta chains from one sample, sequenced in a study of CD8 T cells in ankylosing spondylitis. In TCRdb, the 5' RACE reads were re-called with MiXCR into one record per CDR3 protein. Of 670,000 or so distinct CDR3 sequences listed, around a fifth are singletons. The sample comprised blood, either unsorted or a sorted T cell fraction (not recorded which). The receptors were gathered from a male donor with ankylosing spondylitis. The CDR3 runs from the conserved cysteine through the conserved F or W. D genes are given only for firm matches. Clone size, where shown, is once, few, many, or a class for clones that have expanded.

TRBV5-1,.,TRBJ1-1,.,TGCGCCAACAGCTTGGCAGGGGACACTGAAGCTTTCTTT,CANSLAGDTEAFF
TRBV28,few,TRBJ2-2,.,TGTGCCAGCAGTTGGGGACGTCTCAACACCGGGGAGCTGTTTTTT,CASSWGRLNTGELFF
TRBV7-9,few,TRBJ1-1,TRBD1,TGTGCCAGCAGCCAAGGGACAGAGATGAACACTGAAGCTTTCTTT,CASSQGTEMNTEAFF
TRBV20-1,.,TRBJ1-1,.,TGCAGTGCTAGGAACAGGGTTTGGAACACTGAAGCTTTCTTT,CSARNRVWNTEAFF
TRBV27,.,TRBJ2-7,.,TGTGCCAGCAGTTTATTAGGGGCTGAAGAGCAGTACTTC,CASSLLGAEEQYF
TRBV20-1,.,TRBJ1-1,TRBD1,TGCAGTGCCGGGAGGGACAGCCGGGCAGGGACTGAAGCTTTCTTT,CSAGRDSRAGTEAFF
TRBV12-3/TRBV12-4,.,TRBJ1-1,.,TGTGCCAGCAGTTTAGACGGGGTCCGAGCAGAAGCTTTCTTT,CASSLDGVRAEAFF
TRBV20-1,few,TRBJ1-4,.,TGCAGTGCTAGGAACCGACAGTCCTCGATCCTGTTTTTT,CSARNRQSSILFF
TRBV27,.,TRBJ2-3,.,TGTGCCAGCAGTTTGTGGACAGCTACAGATACGCAGTATTTT,CASSLWTATDTQYF
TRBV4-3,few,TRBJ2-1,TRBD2,TGCGCCAGCAGCCCGCGAGGTAGCGGGACGCCCTACAATGAGCAGTTCTTC,CASSPRGSGTPYNEQFF
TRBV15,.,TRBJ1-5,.,TGTGCCACCAGCAGTGGGGAGTGGGGCAGGAGCAATCAGCCCCAGCATTTT,CATSSGEWGRSNQPQHF
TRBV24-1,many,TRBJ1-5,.,TGTGCCACCAGTGACCGGACAGAGGATCGGCCCCAGCATTTT,CATSDRTEDRPQHF
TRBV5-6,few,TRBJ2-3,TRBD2,TGTGCCAGCAGCTGGGGGACTAGCGGGTTCACAGATACGCAGTATTTT,CASSWGTSGFTDTQYF
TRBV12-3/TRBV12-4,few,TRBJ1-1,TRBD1,TGTGCCAGCAGCCCAGGGGGCGCGGGGTGGAACACTGAAGCTTTCTTT,CASSPGGAGWNTEAFF
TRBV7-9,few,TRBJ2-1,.,TGTGCCAGCAGCTTAGACCGACAGGCTCACAATGAGCAGTTCTTC,CASSLDRQAHNEQFF
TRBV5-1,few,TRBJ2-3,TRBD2,TGCGCCAGCAGCTCGGGGGACTATAGAAACACAGATACGCAGTATTTT,CASSSGDYRNTDTQYF
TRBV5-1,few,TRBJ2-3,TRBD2,TGCGCCAGCAGCTTGGGCTCTCTAGCGGGAGGGTCAGATACGCAGTATTTT,CASSLGSLAGGSDTQYF
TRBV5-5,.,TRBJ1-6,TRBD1,TGTGCCAGCAGCACGGACAGGGGGCAAGTGAATTCACCCCTCCACTTT,CASSTDRGQVNSPLHF
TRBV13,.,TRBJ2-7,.,TGTGCCAGCAGCTCGGGCAGCGCCTACGAGCAGTACTTC,CASSSGSAYEQYF
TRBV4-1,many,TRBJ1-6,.,TGCGCCAGCAGCCAGAACCAGGGTGATAATTCACCCCTCCACTTT,CASSQNQGDNSPLHF
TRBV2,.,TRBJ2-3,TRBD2,TGTGCCAGCATACAAGCGGGGGAAAGATTCACAGATACGCAGTATTTT,CASIQAGERFTDTQYF
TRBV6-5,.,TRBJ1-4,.,TGTGCCAGCCGACAGAGGAATGAAAAACTGTTTTTT,CASRQRNEKLFF
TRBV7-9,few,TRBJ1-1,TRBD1,TGTGCCAGCAGCACTGGACAGGGGGCTTACACTGAAGCTTTCTTT,CASSTGQGAYTEAFF
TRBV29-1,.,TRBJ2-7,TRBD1,TGCAGCGTCAGGGACAGGGCTAACTCCTACGAGCAGTACTTC,CSVRDRANSYEQYF
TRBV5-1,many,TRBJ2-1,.,TGCGCCAGCAGCTTGGTTACAGGGCCAGAGCAGTTCTTC,CASSLVTGPEQFF
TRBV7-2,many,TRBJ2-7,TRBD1,TGTGCCAGCAGCTTAGGGGGACAGGGGAAGGGTCGCGAGCAGTACTTC,CASSLGGQGKGREQYF
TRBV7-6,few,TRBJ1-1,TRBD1,TGTGCCAGCAGCATTGGACAGGGTGGATTTGGTACTGAAGCTTTCTTT,CASSIGQGGFGTEAFF
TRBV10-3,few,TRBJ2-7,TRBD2,TGTGCCATCAGCGATCTGGGACTAGCGAACTCCTACGAGCAGTACTTC,CAISDLGLANSYEQYF
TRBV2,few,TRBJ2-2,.,TGTGCCAGCAGTGACCGAGGGACCGGGACGGAGCTGTTTTTT,CASSDRGTGTELFF
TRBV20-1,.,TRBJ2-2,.,TGCAGTGCAGCTGGGATGTTAGTGACCGGGGAGCTGTTTTTT,CSAAGMLVTGELFF
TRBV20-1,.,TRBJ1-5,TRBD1,TGCAGTGCTAGAGATCATAGTGCAGGGGGGCGCCGGATCGGTCAGCCCCAGCATTTT,CSARDHSAGGRRIGQPQHF
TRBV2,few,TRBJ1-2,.,TGTGCCAGCACGAAGGACGGGAACCGTCTTGGGGGCTACACCTTC,CASTKDGNRLGGYTF
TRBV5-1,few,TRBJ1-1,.,TGCGCCAGCAGCTTGGATTTAGCTTCGAACACTGAAGCTTTCTTT,CASSLDLASNTEAFF
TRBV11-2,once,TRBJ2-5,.,TGTGCCAGCAAACGGGCGGCGGCAGAGACCCAGTACTTC,CASKRAAAETQYF
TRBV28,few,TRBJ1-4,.,TGTGCCAGCAGCCGCAGCGGCCAGCAGAATGAAAAACTGTTTTTT,CASSRSGQQNEKLFF
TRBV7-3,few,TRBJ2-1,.,TGTGCCAGCAGCTTAACTCTCGGGGGTGAGCAGTTCTTC,CASSLTLGGEQFF
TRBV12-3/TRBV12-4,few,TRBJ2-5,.,TGTGCCAGCAGTTCACTCGGGCTCCTCCAAGAGACCCAGTACTTC,CASSSLGLLQETQYF
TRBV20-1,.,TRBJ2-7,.,TGCAGTGCTAGCTCCGGGACGGGACCCTACGAGCAGTACTTC,CSASSGTGPYEQYF
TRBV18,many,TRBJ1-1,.,TGTGCCAGCTCACCTCTAGTTGGTGATGGCCTTGAAGCTTTCTTT,CASSPLVGDGLEAFF
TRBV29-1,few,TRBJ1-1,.,TGCAGCGCGGACCGACGCAACACTGAAGCTTTCTTT,CSADRRNTEAFF
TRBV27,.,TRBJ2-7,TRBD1,TGTGCCAGCAGTGTCGGACAGGGCCAATACGAGCAGTACTTC,CASSVGQGQYEQYF
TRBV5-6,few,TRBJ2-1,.,TGTGCCAGCAGCTACCAGGGGGGGCAGGGATCCTACAATGAGCAGTTCTTC,CASSYQGGQGSYNEQFF
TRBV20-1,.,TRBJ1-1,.,TGCAGTGCTTGGGGCCCAATGAACACTGAAGCTTTCTTT,CSAWGPMNTEAFF
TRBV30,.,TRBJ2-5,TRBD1,TGTGCCTGGTCAACAGGGGGCGTGGAGACCCAGTACTTC,CAWSTGGVETQYF
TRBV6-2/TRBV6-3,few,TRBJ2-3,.,TGTGCCAGCAGTTACTCGGTGGGAGGCGCCGCGGATACGCAGTATTTT,CASSYSVGGAADTQYF
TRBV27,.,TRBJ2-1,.,TGTGCCAGCAGACGAGGACAGTCCCATGAGCAGTTCTTC,CASRRGQSHEQFF
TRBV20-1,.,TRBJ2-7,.,TGCAGTGCTAGTACACAGTCCTACGAGCAGTACTTC,CSASTQSYEQYF
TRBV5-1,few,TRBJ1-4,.,TGCGCCAGCAGCCCGGTGGGTAATCGTGAAAAACTGTTTTTT,CASSPVGNREKLFF